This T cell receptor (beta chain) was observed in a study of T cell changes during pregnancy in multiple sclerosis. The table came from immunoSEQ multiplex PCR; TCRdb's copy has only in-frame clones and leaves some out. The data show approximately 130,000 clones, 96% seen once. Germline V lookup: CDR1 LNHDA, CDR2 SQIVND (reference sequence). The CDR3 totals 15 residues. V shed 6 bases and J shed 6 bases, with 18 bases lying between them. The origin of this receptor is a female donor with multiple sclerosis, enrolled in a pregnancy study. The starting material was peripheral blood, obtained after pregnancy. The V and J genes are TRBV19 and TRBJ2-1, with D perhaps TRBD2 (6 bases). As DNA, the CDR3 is TGTGCCAGTAGGGGTCGGAGACTAGAGTCCAATGAGCAGTTCTTC. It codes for CASRGRRLESNEQFF.